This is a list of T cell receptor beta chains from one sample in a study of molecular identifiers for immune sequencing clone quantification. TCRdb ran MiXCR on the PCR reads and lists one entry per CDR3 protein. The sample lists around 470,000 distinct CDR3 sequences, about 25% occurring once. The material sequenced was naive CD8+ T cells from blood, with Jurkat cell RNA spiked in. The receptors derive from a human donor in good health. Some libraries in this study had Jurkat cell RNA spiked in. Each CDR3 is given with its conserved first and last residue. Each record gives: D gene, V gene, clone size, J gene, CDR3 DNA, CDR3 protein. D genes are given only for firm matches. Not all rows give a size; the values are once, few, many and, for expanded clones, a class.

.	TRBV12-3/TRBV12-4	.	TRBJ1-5	TGTGCCAGCAGGAGGGACATTAATCAGCCCCAGCATTTT	CASRRDINQPQHF
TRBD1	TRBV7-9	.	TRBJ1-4	TGTGCCAGCAGCGCCCCCGGGACAGGGTACGAAAAACTGTTTTTT	CASSAPGTGYEKLFF
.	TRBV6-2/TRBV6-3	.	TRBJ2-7	TGTGCCAGCGGGGTAATAACCCTTCGAGCCTACGAGCAGTACTTC	CASGVITLRAYEQYF
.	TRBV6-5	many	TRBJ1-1	TGTGCCAGCAGTGCGATCGGGACTGAAGCTTTCTTT	CASSAIGTEAFF
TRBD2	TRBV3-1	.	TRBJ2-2	TGTGCCAGCAGCCCTCTTGGTCTAGCGGACGCCGCCTACACCGGGGAGCTGTTTTTT	CASSPLGLADAAYTGELFF
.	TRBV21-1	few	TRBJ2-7	TGTGCCAGCCGGCAGCAGGGGGAGTTCGGCGAGCAGTACTTC	CASRQQGEFGEQYF
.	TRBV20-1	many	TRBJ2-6	TGCAGTGCTGCCCACAGGGCTGGGGCCAACGTCCTGACTTTC	CSAAHRAGANVLTF
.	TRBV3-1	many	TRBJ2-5	TGTGCCAGCAGCCAGCACACAGGATCCGAGACCCAGTACTTC	CASSQHTGSETQYF
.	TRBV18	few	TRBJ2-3	TGTGCCGGCTCACTGCACAGCACAGATACGCAGTATTTT	CAGSLHSTDTQYF
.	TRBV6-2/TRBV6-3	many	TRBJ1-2	TGTGCCAGCAGCGAGACAGCTAACTATGGCTACACCTTC	CASSETANYGYTF
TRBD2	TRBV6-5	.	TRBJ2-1	TGTGCCAGCAGTTACCACGGACTAGCGGGAGGGAGCTCCTACAATGAGCAGTTCTTC	CASSYHGLAGGSSYNEQFF
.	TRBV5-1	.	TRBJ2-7	TGCGCCAGCAGTGCTGGCAGGGCCTACGAGCAGTACTTC	CASSAGRAYEQYF
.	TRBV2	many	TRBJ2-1	TGTGCCAGCTCTACGGGGAGCTCCTACAATGAGCAGTTCTTC	CASSTGSSYNEQFF
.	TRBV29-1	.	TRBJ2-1	TGCAGCGTTGAAGAGGGGGACGGCGCCCGCTTCAATGAGCAGTTCTTC	CSVEEGDGARFNEQFF
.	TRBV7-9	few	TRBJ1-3	TGTGCCAGCAGCCCCCTTGGACAGTTCTCTGGAAACACCATATATTTT	CASSPLGQFSGNTIYF
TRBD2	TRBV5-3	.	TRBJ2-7	TGTGCCAGCAGCTTGTCCTCGAGCGGGGGCTACGAGCAGTACTTC	CASSLSSSGGYEQYF
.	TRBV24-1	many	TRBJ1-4	TGTGCCACCAGTGACCCGGACAGCTTTAATGAAAAACTGTTTTTT	CATSDPDSFNEKLFF